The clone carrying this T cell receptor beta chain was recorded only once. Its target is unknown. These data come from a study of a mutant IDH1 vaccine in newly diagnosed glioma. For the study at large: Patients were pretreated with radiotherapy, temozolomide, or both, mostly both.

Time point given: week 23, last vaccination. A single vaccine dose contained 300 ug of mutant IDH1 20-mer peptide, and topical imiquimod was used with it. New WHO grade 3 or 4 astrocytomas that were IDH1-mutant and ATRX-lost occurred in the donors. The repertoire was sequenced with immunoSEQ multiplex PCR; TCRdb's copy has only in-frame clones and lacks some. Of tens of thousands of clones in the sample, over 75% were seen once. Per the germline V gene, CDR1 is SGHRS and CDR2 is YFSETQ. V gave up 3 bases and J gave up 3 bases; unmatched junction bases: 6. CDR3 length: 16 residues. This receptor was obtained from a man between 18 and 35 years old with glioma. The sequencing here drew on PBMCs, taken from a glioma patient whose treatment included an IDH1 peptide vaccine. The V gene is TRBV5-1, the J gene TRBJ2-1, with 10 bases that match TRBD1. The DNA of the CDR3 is TGCGCCAGCAGCTGGACAGGGGGATCGTACTACAATGAGCAGTTCTTC. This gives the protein CASSWTGGSYYNEQFF.